Detailed here is one T cell receptor (beta chain). The antigen is undetermined. This could be a read error, since a much larger clone is one nucleotide away. This record belongs to a study of T cells in Graves' hyperthyroidism and ophthalmopathy. Study conclusions and caveats: The blood repertoire included most of the expanded thyroid clonotypes above 0.001. Onset of ophthalmopathy came a median around 6.2 months after the model predicted it.

The CDR3 loop spans 16 amino acids. CDR1 and CDR2 (germline): SGHRS, YFSETQ. Amplified TCR beta CDR3 regions derived from RNA transcripts. The study used the HTBI primer set for a first-round RT-PCR of the TCR CDR3. Via MiXCR, TCRdb re-called the multiplex PCR reads, giving one row per CDR3 protein. The sample has fewer than 650,000 distinct CDR3 sequences, 46% seen once. This TCR came from an adult woman with Graves' disease, either hyperthyroidism or ophthalmopathy (not recorded which). Sample: peripheral blood or thyroid tissue (not recorded which). The chain uses TRBV5-1 and TRBJ1-1, with 12 bases matching TRBD1. Here the CDR3 DNA reads TGCGCCGGCAGCTCGGGACAGGGGGCCTCGAACACTGAAGCTTTCTTT. Its protein product is CAGSSGQGASNTEAFF.